This T cell receptor (beta chain) was identified during a study of graft-versus-host responses after intestinal transplantation (dated by TCRdb to the early 2020s). Looking at the study overall: The transplants that recipients received were multivisceral, liver-intestinal, or isolated intestinal. Donor T cell macrochimerism was defined as a peak of at least 4% donor T cells among recipient peripheral blood mononuclear cells. To identify alloreactive clones, pre-transplant mixed lymphocyte reaction products were sequenced and then compared with unstimulated pre-transplant donor and recipient T cells. Samples from a few later patients were sequenced in-house on an Illumina MiSeq with MiXCR processing rather than by the commercial service. The cohort enrolled about 23 intestinal transplant recipients, one of whom was a retransplant, and a few patients without pretransplant specimens were excluded. Every recipient was given anti-thymocyte globulin induction, followed by approximately 3 years of maintenance tacrolimus and steroids. After intestinal transplantation, graft-versus-host and host-versus-graft alloreactive T cell clones in the graft, circulation and bone marrow were tracked using bulk TCR-beta CDR3 sequencing. Results and caveats for the whole study, not just this receptor: GvH clones turned up in recipient bone marrow, with some appearing earlier in ileal mucosa or blood, a pattern consistent with an intestinal mucosal origin. Early after transplant, peak levels of circulating GvH clones were found to be associated with declines in HvG clones. Conclusions were limited by the relatively low number and heterogeneity of intestinal transplant patients. In the allografts of patients with donor T cell macrochimerism, GvH to HvG T cell clonal ratios were high.

The time point label corresponds to: cells obtained before transplantation from donor or recipient. CD3+CD4+ and CD3+CD8+ populations were FACS-sorted from unstimulated pre-transplant donor and recipient cells taken from spleen or lymph nodes. There are 16 amino acids in the CDR3, from cysteine to phenylalanine inclusive. CDR3 DNA is the only sequence kept; it has 48 bases, read in frame from the first base. Based on the germline V gene, the CDR1 and CDR2 sequences are SGHRS and YFSETQ. Trimming at the junction amounts to 0 bases on V and 4 bases on J, and the germline ends lie 16 bases apart. Details on this clone: This clone's antigen is unknown. Base qualities were left out, and no much larger clone turns up one base away.

The receptor library was made with the immunoSEQ multiplex PCR assay. For most patients, genomic DNA was isolated using the Qiagen DNeasy Blood and Tissue Kit and was shipped frozen to Adaptive Biotechnologies for TCR sequencing. Adaptive Biotechnologies carried out high-throughput TCR-beta CDR3 sequencing of genomic DNA for most patients. The published analysis was carried out like this. TCR sequencing data for some 19 patients were retrieved from Adaptive's ImmunoSEQ software; a few other patients were processed with MiXCR and VDJtools. To correct CD4 versus CD8 sorting errors, any sequence found in both subsets at a frequency ratio below 5:1 was removed. CDR3 nucleotide sequences shared by donor and recipient were removed because the origin of these sequences could not be assigned. At least 2-fold expansion over unstimulated cells and a minimum CFSE-low frequency of 0.002% (template counts) or 0.001% (read counts) were required for clones to be classified as alloreactive. A clone was considered mappable if detected in the sequenced pre-transplant spleen, lymph node, or MLR CFSE-low populations of the donor or recipient. The cumulative frequency of alloreactive clones was calculated as a percentage of all sequences, weighted by copy number. The clones in this table, taken by TCRdb from immuneACCESS, are in-frame only. Not every clone is retained; where verified, under half of the shortfall comes from an unresolved V gene, and the cause of the rest is unknown. D and trimming come from the DNA, and the V and J calls and clone size come from that table. Recorded for this sample are some 48,000 clones; approximately 96% of them occurred a single time. 0.2% to 0.25% of the sample goes to the ten largest clones.

The source is a human donor who was the organ donor for an intestinal transplant. The starting material was unstimulated CD8+ T cells sorted from spleen or lymph node cells, obtained before transplant. Recombination linked TRBV5-1 to TRBJ1-2; the D segment cannot be called with confidence. The DNA sequence is as follows: TGCGCCAGCAGCTTGGGACCCGGTGACGGCCTCTATGGCTACACCTTC. Translated, it reads CASSLGPGDGLYGYTF.